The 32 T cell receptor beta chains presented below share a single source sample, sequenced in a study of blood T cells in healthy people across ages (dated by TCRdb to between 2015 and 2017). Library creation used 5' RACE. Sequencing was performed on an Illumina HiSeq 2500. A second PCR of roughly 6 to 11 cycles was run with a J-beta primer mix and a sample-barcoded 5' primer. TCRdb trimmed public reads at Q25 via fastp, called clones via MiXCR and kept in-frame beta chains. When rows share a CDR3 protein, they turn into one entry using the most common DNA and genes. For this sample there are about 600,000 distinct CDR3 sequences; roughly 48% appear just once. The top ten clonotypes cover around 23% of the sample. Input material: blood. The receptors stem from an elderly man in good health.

The chain's CDR3 is CSALGLTTTYEQYF. The CDR3 DNA follows: TGCAGTGCTCTGGGACTAACGACAACCTACGAGCAGTACTTC. The chain couples TRBV20-1 to TRBJ2-7, with 7 bases matching TRBD2. The CDR3 is made up of 14 amino acids. V shed 5 bases, J shed 2 bases, and the junction held 9 bases outside the gene matches. Germline V gene lookup returns CDR1 DFQATT and CDR2 SNEGSKA (reference sequence).

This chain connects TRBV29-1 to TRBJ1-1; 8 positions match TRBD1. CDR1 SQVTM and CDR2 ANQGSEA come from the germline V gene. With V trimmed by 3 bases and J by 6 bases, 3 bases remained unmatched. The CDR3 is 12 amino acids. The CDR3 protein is CSVEIQGAEAFF. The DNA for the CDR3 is TGCAGCGTTGAGATACAGGGGGCTGAAGCTTTCTTT.

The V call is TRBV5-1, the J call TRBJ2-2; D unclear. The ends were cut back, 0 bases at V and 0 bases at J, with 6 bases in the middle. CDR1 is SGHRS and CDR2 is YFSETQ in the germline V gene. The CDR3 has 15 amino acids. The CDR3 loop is CASSLVSANTGELFF. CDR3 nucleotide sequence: TGCGCCAGCAGCTTGGTCAGCGCGAACACCGGGGAGCTGTTTTTT. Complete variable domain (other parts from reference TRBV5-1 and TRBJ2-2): KAGVTQTPRYLIKTRGQQVTLSCSPISGHRSVSWYQQTPGQGLQFLFEYFSETQRNKGNFPGRFSGRQFSNSRSEMNVSTLELGDSALYLCASSLVSANTGELFFGEGSRLTVL.

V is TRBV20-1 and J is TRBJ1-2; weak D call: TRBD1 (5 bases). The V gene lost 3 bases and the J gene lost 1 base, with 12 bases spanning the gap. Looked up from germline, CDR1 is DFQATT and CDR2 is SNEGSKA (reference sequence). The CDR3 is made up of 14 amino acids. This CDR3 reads CSASAQDNNYGYTF. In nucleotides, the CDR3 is TGCAGTGCTAGTGCGCAGGACAATAACTATGGCTACACCTTC.

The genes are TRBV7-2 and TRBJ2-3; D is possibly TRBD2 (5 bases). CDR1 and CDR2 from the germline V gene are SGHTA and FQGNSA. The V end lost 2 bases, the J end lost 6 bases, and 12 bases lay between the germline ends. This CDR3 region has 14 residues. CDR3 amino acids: CASSLLSGSDTQYF. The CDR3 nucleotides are TGTGCCAGCAGCTTATTGTCGGGGTCGGATACGCAGTATTTT.

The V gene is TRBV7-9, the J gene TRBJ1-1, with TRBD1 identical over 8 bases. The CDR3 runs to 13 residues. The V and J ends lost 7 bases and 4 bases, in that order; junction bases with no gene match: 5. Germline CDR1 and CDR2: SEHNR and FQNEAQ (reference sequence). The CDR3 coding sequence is TGTGCCAGCAACGGACAGGGTGGCACTGAAGCTTTCTTT. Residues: CASNGQGGTEAFF.

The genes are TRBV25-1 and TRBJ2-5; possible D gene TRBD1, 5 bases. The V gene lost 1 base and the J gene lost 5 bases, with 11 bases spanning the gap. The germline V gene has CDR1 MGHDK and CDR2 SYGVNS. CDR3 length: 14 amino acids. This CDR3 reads CASSESNRLETQYF. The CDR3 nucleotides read TGTGCCAGCAGTGAATCCAACAGGTTGGAGACCCAGTACTTC.

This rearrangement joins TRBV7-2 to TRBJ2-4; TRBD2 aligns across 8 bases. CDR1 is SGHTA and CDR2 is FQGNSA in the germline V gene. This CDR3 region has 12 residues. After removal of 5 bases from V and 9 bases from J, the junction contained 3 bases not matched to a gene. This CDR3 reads CASSREGTIQYF. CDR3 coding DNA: TGTGCCAGCAGCCGGGAGGGGACCATTCAGTACTTC.

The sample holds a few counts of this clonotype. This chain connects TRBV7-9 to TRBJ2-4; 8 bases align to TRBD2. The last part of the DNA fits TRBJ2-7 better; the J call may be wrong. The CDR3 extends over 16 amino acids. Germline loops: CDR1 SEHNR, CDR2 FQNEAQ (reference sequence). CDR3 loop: CASSLRIRSGEYEQYF. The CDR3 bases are TGTGCCAGCAGCCTTCGAATACGTAGCGGGGAATACGAGCAGTACTTC.

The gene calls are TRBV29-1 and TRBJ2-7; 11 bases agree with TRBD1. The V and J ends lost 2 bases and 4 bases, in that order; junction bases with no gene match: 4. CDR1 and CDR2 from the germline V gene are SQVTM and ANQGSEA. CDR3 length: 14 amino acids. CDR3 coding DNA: TGCAGCGTTGAATTGGACAGGGGGCGATACGAGCAGTACTTC. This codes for CSVELDRGRYEQYF.

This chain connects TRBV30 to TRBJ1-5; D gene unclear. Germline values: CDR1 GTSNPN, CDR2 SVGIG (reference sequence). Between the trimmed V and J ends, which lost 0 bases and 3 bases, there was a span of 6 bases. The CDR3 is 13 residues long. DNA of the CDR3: TGTGCCTGGAGTGTAACAGCCAATCAGCCCCAGCATTTT. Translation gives CAWSVTANQPQHF.

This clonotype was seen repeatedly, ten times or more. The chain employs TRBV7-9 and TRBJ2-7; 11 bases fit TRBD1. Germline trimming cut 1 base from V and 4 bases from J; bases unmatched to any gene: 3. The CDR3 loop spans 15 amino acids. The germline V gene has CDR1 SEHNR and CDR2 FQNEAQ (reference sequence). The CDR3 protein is CASSLGTGGWYEQYF. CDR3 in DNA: TGTGCCAGCAGCTTAGGGACAGGGGGCTGGTACGAGCAGTACTTC.

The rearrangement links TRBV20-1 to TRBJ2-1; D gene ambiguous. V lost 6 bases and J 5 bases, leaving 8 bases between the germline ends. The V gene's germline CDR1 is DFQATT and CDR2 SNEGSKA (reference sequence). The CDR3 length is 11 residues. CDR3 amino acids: CSAADHNEQFF. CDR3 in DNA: TGCAGTGCCGCTGACCACAATGAGCAGTTCTTC.

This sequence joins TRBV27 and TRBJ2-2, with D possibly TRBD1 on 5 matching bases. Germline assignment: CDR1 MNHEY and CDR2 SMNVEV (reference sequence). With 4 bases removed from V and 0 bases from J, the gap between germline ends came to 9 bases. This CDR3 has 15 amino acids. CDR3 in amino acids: CASSSRTTNTGELFF. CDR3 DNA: TGTGCCAGCAGTTCACGGACAACGAACACCGGGGAGCTGTTTTTT.

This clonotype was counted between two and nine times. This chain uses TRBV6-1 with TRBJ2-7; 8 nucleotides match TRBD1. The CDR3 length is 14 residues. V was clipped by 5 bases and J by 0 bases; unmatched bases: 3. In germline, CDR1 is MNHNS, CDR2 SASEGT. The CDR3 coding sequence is TGTGCCAGCAGTCCCGACAGGGGCTCCTACGAGCAGTACTTC. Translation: CASSPDRGSYEQYF.

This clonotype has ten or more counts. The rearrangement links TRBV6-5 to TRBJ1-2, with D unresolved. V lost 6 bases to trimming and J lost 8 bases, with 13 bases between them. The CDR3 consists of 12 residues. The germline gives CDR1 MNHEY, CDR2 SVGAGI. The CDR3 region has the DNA TGTGCCAGCAGCTATGACGGAATCGGCTACACCTTC. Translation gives CASSYDGIGYTF.

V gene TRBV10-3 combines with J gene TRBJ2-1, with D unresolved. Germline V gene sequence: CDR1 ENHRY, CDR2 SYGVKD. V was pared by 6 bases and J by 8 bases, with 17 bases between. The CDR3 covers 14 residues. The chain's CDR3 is CAIRATDTLDEQFF. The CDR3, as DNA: TGTGCCATCAGAGCCACGGATACTCTGGATGAGCAGTTCTTC.

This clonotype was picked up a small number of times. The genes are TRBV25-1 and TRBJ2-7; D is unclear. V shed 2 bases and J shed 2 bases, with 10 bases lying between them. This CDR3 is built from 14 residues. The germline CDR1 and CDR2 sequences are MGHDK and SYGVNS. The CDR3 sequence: CASSEASLPYEQYF. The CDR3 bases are TGTGCCAGCAGTGAAGCCAGTCTCCCCTACGAGCAGTACTTC.

The CDR3 nucleotides read TGTGCCAGCAGTTTAACCTCAATTAGCGGGGGCGGACAGTTCTTC. It specifies CASSLTSISGGGQFF. This chain links TRBV12-3 or TRBV12-4 with TRBJ2-1, with 9 bases matching TRBD2. With 2 bases clipped from V and 13 bases from J, the junction kept 12 bases outside the gene matches. CDR3 length: 15 residues.

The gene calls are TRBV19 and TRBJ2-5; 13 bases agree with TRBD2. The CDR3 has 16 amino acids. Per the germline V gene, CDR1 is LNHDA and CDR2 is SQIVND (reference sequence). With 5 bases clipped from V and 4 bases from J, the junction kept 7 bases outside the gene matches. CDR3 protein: CASSPRTSGGGETQYF. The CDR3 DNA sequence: TGTGCCAGTAGTCCGAGGACTAGCGGGGGCGGAGAGACCCAGTACTTC.

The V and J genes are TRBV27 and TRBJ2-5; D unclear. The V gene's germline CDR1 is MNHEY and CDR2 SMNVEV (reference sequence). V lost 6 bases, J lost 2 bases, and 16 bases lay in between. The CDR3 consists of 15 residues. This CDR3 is CASRTRPSTQETQYF. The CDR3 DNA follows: TGTGCCAGCAGAACAAGGCCCAGTACGCAAGAGACCCAGTACTTC.

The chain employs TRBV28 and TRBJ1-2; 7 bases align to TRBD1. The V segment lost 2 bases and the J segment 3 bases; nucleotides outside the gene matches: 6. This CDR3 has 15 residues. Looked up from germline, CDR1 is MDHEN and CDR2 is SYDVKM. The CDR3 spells CASSLADRDYYGYTF. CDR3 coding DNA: TGTGCCAGCAGTTTAGCTGACAGGGATTACTATGGCTACACCTTC.

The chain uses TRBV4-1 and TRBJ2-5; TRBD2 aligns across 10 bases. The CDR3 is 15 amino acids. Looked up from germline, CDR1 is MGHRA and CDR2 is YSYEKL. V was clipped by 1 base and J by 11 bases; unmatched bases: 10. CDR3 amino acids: CASSQGLAGDNEQYF. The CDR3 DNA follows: TGCGCCAGCAGCCAAGGTCTAGCGGGGGACAATGAGCAGTACTTC.

The CDR3 here is CASSLSSTGGQETQYF. The CDR3 region has the DNA TGTGCCAGCAGCCTATCATCGACAGGGGGCCAAGAGACCCAGTACTTC. The chain is built from TRBV7-3 and TRBJ2-5, with 9 bases fitting TRBD1. The length of the CDR3 is 16 residues. Unmatched junction bases numbered 8, after V lost 5 bases and J lost 1 base. The germline V gene has CDR1 SGHTA and CDR2 FQGTGA.

This CDR3 is CSVEKTSGRAVNTGELFF. The DNA for the CDR3 is TGCAGCGTTGAAAAGACTAGCGGGAGGGCCGTGAACACCGGGGAGCTGTTTTTT. The rearrangement joins TRBV29-1 to TRBJ2-2; 14 nucleotides agree with TRBD2. Germline CDR1 SQVTM, CDR2 ANQGSEA. The CDR3 is made up of 18 amino acids. Trimming at V came to 2 bases and at J to 1 base, leaving 6 bases not matched to a gene.

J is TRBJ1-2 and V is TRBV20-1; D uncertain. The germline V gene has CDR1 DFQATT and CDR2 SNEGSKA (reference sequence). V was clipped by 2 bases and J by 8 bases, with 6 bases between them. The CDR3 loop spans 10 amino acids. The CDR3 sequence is CSARFRGYTF. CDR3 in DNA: TGCAGTGCTAGATTCCGGGGCTACACCTTC.

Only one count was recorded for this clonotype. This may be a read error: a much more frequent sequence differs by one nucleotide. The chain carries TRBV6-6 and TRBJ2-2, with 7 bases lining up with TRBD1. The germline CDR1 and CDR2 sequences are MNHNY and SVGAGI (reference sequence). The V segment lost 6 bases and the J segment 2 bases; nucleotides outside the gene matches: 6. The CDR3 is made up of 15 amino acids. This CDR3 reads CASRKQGINTGELFF. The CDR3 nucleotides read TGTGCCAGCAGAAAACAGGGGATTAACACCGGGGAGCTGTTTTTT.

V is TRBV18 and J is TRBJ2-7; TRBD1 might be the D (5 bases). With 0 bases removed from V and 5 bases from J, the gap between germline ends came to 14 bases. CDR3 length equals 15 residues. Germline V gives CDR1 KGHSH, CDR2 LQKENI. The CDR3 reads CASSPPSQGSNEQYF. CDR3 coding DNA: TGTGCCAGCTCACCACCGTCGCAGGGATCTAACGAGCAGTACTTC.

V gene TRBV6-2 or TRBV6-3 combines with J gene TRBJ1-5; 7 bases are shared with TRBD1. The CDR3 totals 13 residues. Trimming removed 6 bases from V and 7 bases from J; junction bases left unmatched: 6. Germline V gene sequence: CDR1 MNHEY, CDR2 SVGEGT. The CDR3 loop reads CASSGDSGQPQHF. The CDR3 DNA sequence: TGTGCCAGCAGCGGGGACAGCGGACAGCCCCAGCATTTT.

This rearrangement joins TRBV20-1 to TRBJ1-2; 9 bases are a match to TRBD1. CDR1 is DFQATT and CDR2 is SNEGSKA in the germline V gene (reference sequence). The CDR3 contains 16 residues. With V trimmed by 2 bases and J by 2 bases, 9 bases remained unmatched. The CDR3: CSARKKGTGLNYGYTF. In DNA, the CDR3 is TGCAGTGCTAGAAAGAAGGGGACAGGGCTAAACTATGGCTACACCTTC.

The DNA of the CDR3 is TGTGCCAGCAGCCAGACAAAAACCGACCGTCAATCCTACAATGAGCAGTTCTTC. Amino acid sequence: CASSQTKTDRQSYNEQFF. This chain uses TRBV7-9 with TRBJ2-1; D uncertain. The CDR3 length is 18 residues. V was pared by 5 bases and J by 1 base, with 21 bases between. Germline-derived CDR1 and CDR2 are SEHNR and FQNEAQ (reference sequence).

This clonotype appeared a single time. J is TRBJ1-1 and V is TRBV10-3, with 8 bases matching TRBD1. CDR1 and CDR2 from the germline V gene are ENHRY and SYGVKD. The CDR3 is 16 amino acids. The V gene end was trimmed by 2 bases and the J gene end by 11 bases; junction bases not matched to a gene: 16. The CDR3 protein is CAISEPTDRQGMWAFF. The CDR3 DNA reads TGTGCCATCAGTGAGCCGACAGACAGACAGGGGATGTGGGCTTTCTTT.